These 10 T cell receptor beta chains share one sample of origin, sequenced in a study of cytomegalovirus exposure and HLA in healthy donors. The PCR used 60 Vbeta and 13 Jbeta primers. Here immunoSEQ multiplex PCR was the method, and the copy in TCRdb shows in-frame clones only, minus some. The sample holds about 140,000 clones, 66% seen once. The material sequenced was PBMCs. The receptor set was obtained from a woman in her sixties in good health and CMV-seronegative.

V and J are TRBV11-2 and TRBJ2-2; possibly TRBD1 for D (6 bases). Germline CDR1 SGHAT, CDR2 FQNNGV. The V and J ends lost 6 bases and 4 bases respectively, with 9 bases between them. This CDR3 is built from 13 residues. The CDR3 loop reads CASRKGGTGELFF. DNA for the CDR3: TGTGCCAGCAGGAAAGGGGGCACCGGGGAGCTGTTTTTT.

In the case of this clone: A read error may produce the germline difference seen at one junction end. The chain carries TRBV7-2 and TRBJ1-1; 9 positions match TRBD1. The CDR3 spans 16 residues. CDR1 SGHTA and CDR2 FQGNSA come from the germline V gene. The CDR3 sequence is CVSSPRGQGRTTEAFF. In nucleotides, the CDR3 is TGTGTCAGCAGCCCCCGGGGACAGGGACGGACCACTGAAGCTTTCTTT. Filled out from reference TRBV7-2 and TRBJ1-1, the complete variable domain reads GAGVSQSPSNKVTEKGKDVELRCDPISGHTALYWYRQSLGQGLEFLIYFQGNSAPDKSGLPSDRFSAERTGGSVSTLTIQRTQQEDSAVYLCVSSPRGQGRTTEAFFGQGTRLTVV.

The V and J genes are TRBV9 and TRBJ2-6; D is perhaps TRBD2 (5 bases). Germline V gene sequence: CDR1 SGDLS, CDR2 YYNGEE. Between the trimmed V and J ends, which lost 6 bases and 0 bases, there was a span of 10 bases. The CDR3 is 15 amino acids. CDR3 coding DNA: TGTGCCAGCACACGGACTTTCTCTGGGGCCAACGTCCTGACTTTC. This encodes CASTRTFSGANVLTF.

The chain carries TRBV5-1 and TRBJ2-3, with D perhaps TRBD1 (5 bases). The CDR3 covers 12 residues. The germline CDR1 and CDR2 sequences are SGHRS and YFSETQ. V was trimmed by 0 bases and J by 6 bases, leaving 5 bases between them. The CDR3 loop is CASSLEGDTQYF. In DNA, the CDR3 is TGCGCCAGCAGCTTGGAGGGGGATACGCAGTATTTT.

The gene calls are TRBV5-1 and TRBJ2-3; 12 bases agree with TRBD2. This CDR3 has 16 amino acids. V shed 4 bases, J shed 4 bases, and the junction held 7 bases outside the gene matches. Germline assignment: CDR1 SGHRS and CDR2 YFSETQ. DNA for the CDR3: TGCGCCAGCAGCCCCCGGACTAGCGGGAACGCAGATACGCAGTATTTT. Its protein is CASSPRTSGNADTQYF.

This clone was seen once. This chain links TRBV5-4 with TRBJ2-3, with D possibly matching TRBD2 (6 bases). Between the trimmed V and J ends, which lost 3 bases and 6 bases, there was a span of 20 bases. This CDR3 region has 16 residues. The V gene's germline CDR1 is SGHNT and CDR2 YYREEE (reference sequence). The CDR3 DNA reads as TGTGCCAGCAGCTCCCTGGGGGGTCGGGGGACCGATACGCAGTATTTT. Its translation: CASSSLGGRGTDTQYF.

The chain joins TRBV5-6 to TRBJ2-5; weak D call: TRBD2 (6 bases). Trimming took 2 bases from V and 5 from J, leaving 10 bases between them. The CDR3 is 13 amino acids. From germline, CDR1 is SGHDT and CDR2 YYEEEE. The CDR3 loop reads CASSFPGGETQYF. Here the CDR3 DNA reads TGTGCCAGCAGCTTTCCTGGGGGGGAGACCCAGTACTTC.

V usage is TRBV6-5 and J usage is TRBJ2-2; TRBD1 might be the D (6 bases). The germline V and J ends were trimmed by 5 bases and 4 bases, with 14 bases remaining between them. CDR3 length: 15 residues. The germline V gene has CDR1 MNHEY and CDR2 SVGAGI. This CDR3 reads CASSVGPRGTGELFF. The CDR3 coding sequence is TGTGCCAGCAGTGTGGGTCCCAGGGGCACCGGGGAGCTGTTTTTT.

The rearrangement links TRBV7-8 to TRBJ2-7, with 9 bases lining up with TRBD2. The V gene end was trimmed by 2 bases and the J gene end by 7 bases; junction bases not matched to a gene: 9. The CDR3 runs 15 residues. From germline, CDR1 is SGHVS and CDR2 FQNEAQ. CDR3 region: CASSLIPSGASEQYF. Written as DNA, the CDR3 is TGTGCCAGCAGCTTAATCCCTAGCGGGGCCTCGGAGCAGTACTTC.

This chain joins TRBV5-1 and TRBJ1-6; D perhaps matches TRBD1 (6 bases). Germline V lookup: CDR1 SGHRS, CDR2 YFSETQ. CDR3 length equals 15 residues. With 5 bases removed from V and 5 bases from J, the gap between germline ends came to 14 bases. CDR3 bases: TGCGCCAGCAGTATGGACAGCAGCAATAATTCACCCCTCCACTTT. Amino acids: CASSMDSSNNSPLHF.